The clone carrying this T cell receptor beta chain has a handful of counts. The entry originates in a study of patients and donors after allogeneic stem cell transplantation. Between the trimmed V and J ends, which lost 3 bases and 3 bases, there was a span of 16 bases. Per the germline V gene, CDR1 is SGDLS and CDR2 is YYNGEE. The CDR3 loop spans 16 amino acids. MiXCR, applied by TCRdb to the RT-PCR reads, yields one record per CDR3 protein. The sample includes approximately 160,000 distinct CDR3 sequences, approximately 24% seen only once; the top ten take roughly 26%. This receptor was identified in a human donor who was either an allogeneic HSCT recipient or a stem cell or donor lymphocyte infusion donor (not recorded which). It is not recorded whose cells these are; they may come from a transplant donor. Sequenced input: blood, either unsorted or a sorted T cell fraction (not recorded which). The chain is built from TRBV9 and TRBJ2-1; no definite D call. The CDR3 loop is CASSASLQNHYNEQFF. CDR3 bases: TGTGCCAGCAGCGCCTCATTACAGAACCACTACAATGAGCAGTTCTTC.